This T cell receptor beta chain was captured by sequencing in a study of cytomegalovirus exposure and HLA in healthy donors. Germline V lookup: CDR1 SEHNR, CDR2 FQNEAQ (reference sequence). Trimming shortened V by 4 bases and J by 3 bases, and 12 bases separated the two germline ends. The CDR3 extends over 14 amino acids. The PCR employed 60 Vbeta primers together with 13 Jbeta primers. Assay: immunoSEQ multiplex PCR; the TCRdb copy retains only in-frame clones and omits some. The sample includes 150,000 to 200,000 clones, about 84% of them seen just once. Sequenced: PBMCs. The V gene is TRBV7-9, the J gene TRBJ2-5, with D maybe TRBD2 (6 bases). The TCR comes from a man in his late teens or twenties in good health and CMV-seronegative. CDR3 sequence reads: CASSSGTPKETQYF. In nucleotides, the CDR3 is TGTGCCAGCAGCTCTGGGACTCCGAAAGAGACCCAGTACTTC.